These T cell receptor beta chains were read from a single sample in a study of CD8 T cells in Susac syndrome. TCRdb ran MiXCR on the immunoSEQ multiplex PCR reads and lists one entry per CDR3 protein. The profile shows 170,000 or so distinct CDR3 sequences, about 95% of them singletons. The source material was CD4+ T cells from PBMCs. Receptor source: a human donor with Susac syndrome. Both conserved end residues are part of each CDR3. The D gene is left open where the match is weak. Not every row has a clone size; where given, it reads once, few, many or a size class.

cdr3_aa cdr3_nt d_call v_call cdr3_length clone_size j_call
CATPRGTQETQYF TGTGCCACCCCCAGGGGAACCCAAGAGACCCAGTACTTC NA TRBV19 13 NA TRBJ2-5
CASRSGPAGGTYEQYF TGTGCCAGCAGATCAGGGCCAGCGGGAGGAACCTACGAGCAGTACTTC TRBD2 TRBV7-2 16 NA TRBJ2-7
CASITNRGLGSNQPQHF TGTGCCAGCATCACTAACCGGGGGTTGGGTAGCAATCAGCCCCAGCATTTT NA TRBV14 17 NA TRBJ1-5
CASSLDRSSGNTIYF TGTGCCAGCAGCTTAGACAGAAGCTCTGGAAACACCATATATTTT NA TRBV7-2 15 few TRBJ1-3
CASSSPLAGGSYEQYF TGTGCCAGCAGTTCCCCCTTAGCGGGGGGTTCCTACGAGCAGTACTTC TRBD2 TRBV6-2/TRBV6-3 16 NA TRBJ2-7
CASGRLYNEQFF TGTGCCAGCGGGAGGCTTTACAATGAGCAGTTCTTC NA TRBV13 12 NA TRBJ2-1
CASSSQLGGLDEQYF TGTGCCAGCAGCTCCCAACTAGGGGGCCTCGACGAGCAGTACTTC TRBD1 TRBV9 15 NA TRBJ2-7
CASSLDRRTEAFF TGTGCCAGCAGCTTAGATCGGAGGACTGAAGCTTTCTTT NA TRBV11-3 13 NA TRBJ1-1
CASRDRGVTEAFF TGTGCCAGCAGAGACAGGGGTGTCACTGAAGCTTTCTTT TRBD1 TRBV6-2/TRBV6-3 13 NA TRBJ1-1
CSARGGGLTGVDTQYF TGCAGTGCTAGAGGGGGTGGCTTGACGGGAGTAGATACGCAGTATTTT NA TRBV20-1 16 NA TRBJ2-3
CASSLIAPRDSGNTIYF TGTGCCAGCAGCTTGATTGCCCCCAGAGACTCTGGAAACACCATATATTTT NA TRBV5-6 17 NA TRBJ1-3
CASSYPSREQYF TGTGCCAGCAGCTACCCATCGCGAGAGCAGTACTTC NA TRBV11-2 12 few TRBJ2-7
CASSIGRAQFF TGTGCCAGTAGTATAGGTAGAGCGCAGTTCTTC NA TRBV19 11 NA TRBJ2-1
CASSLTLDGNEQFF TGTGCCAGTAGCCTTACTTTGGACGGGAATGAGCAGTTCTTC NA TRBV19 14 NA TRBJ2-1
CSARDIALAGPTDTQYF TGCAGTGCTAGAGATATAGCACTAGCGGGCCCCACAGATACGCAGTATTTT TRBD2 TRBV20-1 17 NA TRBJ2-3
CASGLVGTSGSRSSQYF TGTGCTAGTGGTTTGGTCGGGACTAGCGGGAGTAGAAGTTCGCAGTATTTT TRBD2 TRBV12-5 17 NA TRBJ2-3
CASSLQQGASPEAFF TGTGCCAGCAGCCTTCAACAGGGGGCGAGCCCTGAAGCTTTCTTT TRBD1 TRBV7-9 15 NA TRBJ1-1
CASSLEVDQPQHF TGCGCCAGCAGCCTTGAGGTCGATCAGCCCCAGCATTTT NA TRBV5-1 13 NA TRBJ1-5
CATRGGTRYGYTF TGTGCCACTAGGGGGGGGACGCGCTATGGCTACACCTTC NA TRBV6-5 13 NA TRBJ1-2
CASSTTTNTGELFF TGTGCCAGTAGTACTACCACAAACACCGGGGAGCTGTTTTTT NA TRBV19 14 NA TRBJ2-2
CASSLGGGQQETQYF TGCGCCAGCAGCTTAGGAGGGGGCCAACAAGAGACCCAGTACTTC NA TRBV5-1 15 once TRBJ2-5
CASSAGTGGDTQYF TGTGCCAGCAGCGCAGGGACAGGGGGAGATACGCAGTATTTT TRBD1 TRBV9 14 NA TRBJ2-3
CASSPARDRISGANVLTF TGTGCCAGCTCACCGGCCCGGGACAGAATATCTGGGGCCAACGTCCTGACTTTC TRBD1 TRBV18 18 NA TRBJ2-6
CSVVIGLNQPQHF TGCAGCGTTGTCATCGGGCTCAATCAGCCCCAGCATTTT NA TRBV29-1 13 NA TRBJ1-5
CASSTRPSSPLHF TGTGCCAGCAGCACCCGACCATCATCACCCCTCCACTTT NA TRBV9 13 NA TRBJ1-6
CAWSVAYQETQYF TGTGCCTGGAGTGTGGCTTACCAAGAGACCCAGTACTTC NA TRBV30 13 NA TRBJ2-5
CASSRTTGDLFRPTDTQYF TGTGCCAGCAGCCGTACCACAGGGGACCTCTTCAGGCCCACAGATACGCAGTATTTT TRBD1 TRBV14 19 NA TRBJ2-3
CASSTRLLRAEAFF TGTGCCAGCAGCACTAGACTGCTCCGGGCTGAAGCTTTCTTT NA TRBV6-1 14 NA TRBJ1-1
CASSLAGARHTEAFF TGCGCCAGCAGCTTGGCGGGGGCGCGTCACACTGAAGCTTTCTTT NA TRBV5-1 15 NA TRBJ1-1